Listed below are T cell receptor beta chains from one sample, sequenced in a study of blood T cells in healthy people across ages. Each CDR3 protein gets one entry after TCRdb re-called the 5' RACE reads with MiXCR. The sample lists approximately 800,000 distinct CDR3 sequences, roughly 50% occurring once. The specimen was blood. Every receptor here comes from a man aged 35-49 years in good health. Each CDR3 is given with its conserved first and last residue. The D gene is left open where the match is weak. Rows give clone size only sometimes, using once, few, many, or a class for an expanded clone.

CDR3 length	V gene	clone size	J gene	D gene	CDR3 DNA	CDR3 protein
16	TRBV4-1	NA	TRBJ2-7	TRBD2	TGCGCCAGCAGCCAAGATCTCAAGCGGGGGGTATACGAGCAGTACTTC	CASSQDLKRGVYEQYF
16	TRBV7-8	few	TRBJ1-4	NA	TGTGCCAGCAGCCAAAGGACCGCCGGCTTAAGGGAAAAACTGTTTTTT	CASSQRTAGLREKLFF
16	TRBV25-1	NA	TRBJ1-2	TRBD1	TGTGCCAGCAGTCACATTCGGGACAGGGAGTCATATGGCTACACCTTC	CASSHIRDRESYGYTF
12	TRBV30	NA	TRBJ1-2	NA	TGTGCCTGGAGTGGAGCTAACTATGGCTACACCTTC	CAWSGANYGYTF
15	TRBV7-6	NA	TRBJ2-3	NA	TGTGCCAGCAGCTTACCGGCCCGTAGCACAGATACGCAGTATTTT	CASSLPARSTDTQYF
12	TRBV7-2	few	TRBJ2-5	NA	TGTGCCAGCAGCTTAGAAGGGGGGACCCAGTACTTC	CASSLEGGTQYF
15	TRBV5-1	NA	TRBJ2-5	TRBD1	TGCGCCAGCAGCTTCCGTACAGGGGGAGAAGAGACCCAGTACTTC	CASSFRTGGEETQYF
14	TRBV28	NA	TRBJ1-4	NA	TGTGCCAGCAGTTTAGGTGGCAGTAGCGAAAAACTGTTTTTT	CASSLGGSSEKLFF
14	TRBV10-2	once	TRBJ2-7	NA	TGCGCCAGCAGTGAGAGAGGGGAAACGGGCGAGCAGTACTTC	CASSERGETGEQYF
16	TRBV7-9	NA	TRBJ2-5	NA	TGTGCCAGCAGCTTAGCGATAGGGACGGCCCAAGAGACCCAGTACTTC	CASSLAIGTAQETQYF
11	TRBV28	NA	TRBJ2-7	NA	TGTGCCAGCAGTTCTGACAGAGAGCAGTACTTC	CASSSDREQYF
14	TRBV7-3	few	TRBJ2-5	NA	TGTGCCAGCAGCTTATACACTAGCTGGGAGACCCAGTACTTC	CASSLYTSWETQYF
14	TRBV11-2	NA	TRBJ2-5	NA	TGTGCCAGCAGCTCCCGGGGGCCGGGAGAGACCCAGTACTTC	CASSSRGPGETQYF
14	TRBV7-9	NA	TRBJ2-3	NA	TGTGCCAGCAGCTTCATACAGGGAACAGATACGCAGTATTTT	CASSFIQGTDTQYF
15	TRBV3-1	NA	TRBJ2-5	NA	TGTGCCAGCAGCCAAGGGTGGGGGGCGGCGGAGACCCAGTACTTC	CASSQGWGAAETQYF
16	TRBV4-3	NA	TRBJ2-3	TRBD2	TGCGCCAGCAGCCAAGATAACCTAGCGGGAGGCGGTACGCAGTATTTT	CASSQDNLAGGGTQYF
13	TRBV12-3/TRBV12-4	NA	TRBJ1-2	NA	TGTGCCAGCAGTTTGCAGGGACTCTATGGCTACACCTTC	CASSLQGLYGYTF
13	TRBV6-6	NA	TRBJ1-1	NA	TGTGCCAGCAGTTTCGACGGTTACACTGAAGCTTTCTTT	CASSFDGYTEAFF
14	TRBV3-1	NA	TRBJ2-5	NA	TGTGCCAGCAGCCCTCCGCAAGGGTACGAGACCCAGTACTTC	CASSPPQGYETQYF
15	TRBV12-3/TRBV12-4	few	TRBJ2-6	NA	TGTGCCAGCAGCCGTCGCGGGACTGGGGCCAACGTCCTGACTTTC	CASSRRGTGANVLTF
12	TRBV15	few	TRBJ2-7	NA	TGTGCCACCGCAGGGGGGCTTTACGAGCAGTACTTC	CATAGGLYEQYF
14	TRBV13	NA	TRBJ2-7	NA	TGTGCCAGCAACTCGGGAGAACATGCCTACGAGCAGTACTTC	CASNSGEHAYEQYF
20	TRBV7-9	NA	TRBJ2-6	NA	TGTGCCAGCAGCTGGCCAAACCGGGACAAATTTTTATCTGGGGCCAACGTCCTGACTTTC	CASSWPNRDKFLSGANVLTF
14	TRBV4-3	few	TRBJ2-1	TRBD1	TGCGCCAGCAGCTTCCGGGACAGAAACAATGAGCAGTTCTTC	CASSFRDRNNEQFF
16	TRBV12-3/TRBV12-4	NA	TRBJ2-1	TRBD1	TGTGCCAGCAGTTTCGGTACAGGGGGTATCTACAATGAGCAGTTCTTC	CASSFGTGGIYNEQFF
14	TRBV10-2	many	TRBJ2-7	TRBD2	TGCGCCACCACTAAAGCGGGGAGCTCCTACGAGCAGTACTTC	CATTKAGSSYEQYF
14	TRBV5-1	NA	TRBJ2-5	NA	TGCGCCAGCAGCCCAAGGGACGGCCAAGAGACCCAGTACTTC	CASSPRDGQETQYF
15	TRBV7-9	NA	TRBJ2-7	TRBD1	TGTGCCAGCAGCTCACGGACAGGGCAGGTTGGCGAGCAGTACTTC	CASSSRTGQVGEQYF
17	TRBV2	NA	TRBJ2-7	TRBD2	TGTGCCAGCAGGCCCGGGACTAGCGGGATTAGATACAATGAGCAGTACTTC	CASRPGTSGIRYNEQYF
13	TRBV12-3/TRBV12-4	few	TRBJ1-2	NA	TGTGCCAGCAGTTTTAAACCGAGGGAGGGCTACACCTTC	CASSFKPREGYTF
17	TRBV5-4	few	TRBJ2-7	TRBD2	TGTGCCAGCAGCCCGCGGGGACTAGCGGGAGGGCGGTACGAGCAGTACTTC	CASSPRGLAGGRYEQYF
13	TRBV5-8	NA	TRBJ1-5	NA	TGTGCCAGCAGGTTCAAGGGGGATCAGCCCCAGCATTTT	CASRFKGDQPQHF
11	TRBV29-1	few	TRBJ2-1	NA	TGCAGCGTTGAATCCGGGGATGAGCAGTTCTTC	CSVESGDEQFF
15	TRBV7-2	NA	TRBJ2-5	NA	TGTGCCAGCAGCTTAGATTCCGGGACGGTGAATGAGCAGTACTTC	CASSLDSGTVNEQYF
14	TRBV6-5	NA	TRBJ1-2	NA	TGTGCCAGCAGCCCGCCGGGGTTGAGGGGCGGCTACACCTTC	CASSPPGLRGGYTF
17	TRBV4-2	NA	TRBJ2-7	NA	TGTGCCAGCAGCCAAGATCACGGGCGGCAGGGCGACTACGAGCAGTACTTC	CASSQDHGRQGDYEQYF
16	TRBV4-2	few	TRBJ2-5	TRBD2	TGTGCCAGCAGTCAAGCGGGGCCGAACCGGCAAGAGACCCAGTACTTC	CASSQAGPNRQETQYF
16	TRBV24-1	NA	TRBJ2-5	TRBD1	TGTGCCACCAGTGATAAAGGAACAGGGGGCAGGGAGACCCAGTACTTC	CATSDKGTGGRETQYF
16	TRBV25-1	once	TRBJ2-5	TRBD1	TGTGCCAGCAGTGAATCTCGGACAGGGGTAGAAGAGACCCAGTACTTC	CASSESRTGVEETQYF
15	TRBV4-3	NA	TRBJ2-1	NA	TGCGCCAGCAGCCAAGATTCACTAGCCTACAATGAGCAGTTCTTC	CASSQDSLAYNEQFF
17	TRBV11-2	NA	TRBJ2-5	NA	TGTGCCAGCAGCTTAGGTCGAGGCAGACAGAAACGGGAGACCCAGTACTTC	CASSLGRGRQKRETQYF
19	TRBV12-3/TRBV12-4	NA	TRBJ2-7	TRBD2	TGTGCCAGCAGCCCTGGACTAGCGGGGTTTCCTTACTACTCCTACGAGCAGTACTTC	CASSPGLAGFPYYSYEQYF
13	TRBV29-1	few	TRBJ2-7	TRBD2	TGCAGCGTCGTAGCGGGAGGGCCCTACGAGCAGTACTTC	CSVVAGGPYEQYF
14	TRBV6-1	NA	TRBJ2-1	TRBD2	TGTGCCAGCAGTAAGGGACTAGCAAACAATGAGCAGTTCTTC	CASSKGLANNEQFF
14	TRBV15	NA	TRBJ1-1	NA	TGTGCCACCAGCAGACCAGGGTGGAACACTGAAGCTTTCTTT	CATSRPGWNTEAFF
16	TRBV20-1	few	TRBJ2-5	TRBD2	TGCAGTGCTAGAGCTACTAGCGCCCAGTCTAGAGAGACCCAGTACTTC	CSARATSAQSRETQYF
16	TRBV20-1	once	TRBJ2-7	NA	TGCAGTGCTAGAGATTGGGTTCGGGGGGCCCACTACGAGCAGTACTTC	CSARDWVRGAHYEQYF
17	TRBV20-1	NA	TRBJ2-5	NA	TGCAGTGCTAGAGATCTGGTTCCCAAACTGGCGACGGAGACCCAGTACTTC	CSARDLVPKLATETQYF
15	TRBV15	NA	TRBJ2-1	NA	TGTGCCACCAGCATCCAAACCTCAGGGTTCCATGAGCAGTTCTTC	CATSIQTSGFHEQFF
16	TRBV29-1	NA	TRBJ2-4	TRBD2	TGCAGCGTTCGGACAGCGGGAGGGGGAGCCAAAAACATTCAGTACTTC	CSVRTAGGGAKNIQYF
12	TRBV6-2/TRBV6-3	few	TRBJ2-7	TRBD1	TGTGCCAGCAGGACAGGGTCTTACGAGCAGTACTTC	CASRTGSYEQYF
16	TRBV5-1	NA	TRBJ1-4	NA	TGCGCCAGCAGCTTGGCCTTAGGGCAGGGTTTTGAAAAACTGTTTTTT	CASSLALGQGFEKLFF
14	TRBV12-3/TRBV12-4	once	TRBJ2-7	TRBD1	TGTGCCAGCAAAAGGACAGGGACCCTCGGCGAGCAGTACTTC	CASKRTGTLGEQYF
18	TRBV27	once	TRBJ2-5	TRBD1	TGTGCCAGCAGTTTATCGATAGGACAGGGACCCTCCCGGGAGACCCAGTACTTC	CASSLSIGQGPSRETQYF
15	TRBV6-2/TRBV6-3	NA	TRBJ2-4	NA	TGTGCCAGCAGTTACTCGAGCGAGAGGAAAAACATTCAGTACTTC	CASSYSSERKNIQYF
13	TRBV6-1	NA	TRBJ2-7	TRBD2	TGTGCCAGCAGGGCTAGCGGGGTCGGCGAGCAGTACTTC	CASRASGVGEQYF
16	TRBV6-5	few	TRBJ2-1	TRBD2	TGTGCCAGCAGTAAGAGCGGGGGAAGCTCCTACAATGAGCAGTTCTTC	CASSKSGGSSYNEQFF
15	TRBV20-1	NA	TRBJ1-4	NA	TGCAGTACTAGAGATCGGGAGGGGGCTAATGAAAAACTGTTTTTT	CSTRDREGANEKLFF
14	TRBV12-3/TRBV12-4	NA	TRBJ2-1	TRBD2	TGTGCCAGCCGAGCAGGGACTAGCGGGTTTGAGCAGTTCTTC	CASRAGTSGFEQFF